These T cell receptor beta chains were read from a single sample in a study of blood T cells in healthy people across ages. TCRdb reprocessed the 5' RACE reads with MiXCR, giving one entry per CDR3 protein. Here the sample spans about 1,600,000 distinct CDR3 sequences, around 39% being singletons. The material sequenced was blood. The source of these receptors is a woman under 30 in good health. CDR3s include the opening cysteine and the closing phenylalanine or tryptophan. D genes are given only for firm matches. Only part of the rows carry a size: once, few, many, or a class if the clone is expanded.

v_call: TRBV28; j_call: TRBJ2-3; d_call: .; clone_size: many; cdr3_aa: CASSSPPAHTDTQYF; cdr3_nt: TGTGCCAGCAGCTCACCGCCCGCCCACACAGATACGCAGTATTTT
v_call: TRBV7-9; j_call: TRBJ1-1; d_call: .; clone_size: .; cdr3_aa: CASSSQGALNTEAFF; cdr3_nt: TGTGCCAGCAGCTCGCAGGGAGCCCTGAACACTGAAGCTTTCTTT
v_call: TRBV7-2; j_call: TRBJ1-3; d_call: .; clone_size: .; cdr3_aa: CASSTPDRSTGNTIYF; cdr3_nt: TGTGCCAGCAGTACCCCGGACAGATCCACTGGAAACACCATATATTTT
v_call: TRBV6-6; j_call: TRBJ2-7; d_call: TRBD2; clone_size: .; cdr3_aa: CASSLTSGHEQYF; cdr3_nt: TGTGCCAGCAGTCTGACTAGCGGCCACGAGCAGTACTTC
v_call: TRBV20-1; j_call: TRBJ2-1; d_call: .; clone_size: .; cdr3_aa: CSAPDNYNEQFF; cdr3_nt: TGCAGTGCTCCGGACAACTACAATGAGCAGTTCTTC
v_call: TRBV29-1; j_call: TRBJ2-7; d_call: TRBD1; clone_size: .; cdr3_aa: CSVRVNRGPSYEQYF; cdr3_nt: TGCAGCGTTAGAGTAAACAGGGGGCCCTCGTACGAGCAGTACTTC
v_call: TRBV6-1; j_call: TRBJ2-1; d_call: .; clone_size: few; cdr3_aa: CASSTHYNEQFF; cdr3_nt: TGTGCCAGCAGTACCCACTACAATGAGCAGTTCTTC
v_call: TRBV10-3; j_call: TRBJ2-7; d_call: .; clone_size: .; cdr3_aa: CAISETGPYEQYF; cdr3_nt: TGTGCCATCAGTGAAACGGGACCCTACGAGCAGTACTTC
v_call: TRBV7-2; j_call: TRBJ2-7; d_call: .; clone_size: many; cdr3_aa: CASSLGTEYEQYF; cdr3_nt: TGTGCCAGCAGCTTAGGGACAGAATACGAGCAGTACTTC
v_call: TRBV4-1; j_call: TRBJ2-5; d_call: TRBD2; clone_size: .; cdr3_aa: CASSLGTRFVQFNEQYF; cdr3_nt: TGCGCCAGCAGCTTGGGGACTAGATTCGTTCAGTTCAATGAGCAGTACTTC
v_call: TRBV11-3; j_call: TRBJ2-3; d_call: .; clone_size: .; cdr3_aa: CASSLGLWGQGADTQYF; cdr3_nt: TGTGCCAGCAGCTTAGGACTTTGGGGCCAAGGGGCAGATACGCAGTATTTT
v_call: TRBV28; j_call: TRBJ1-6; d_call: .; clone_size: .; cdr3_aa: CASSLSPKGSPLHF; cdr3_nt: TGTGCCAGCAGTTTATCGCCGAAGGGTTCACCCCTCCACTTT
v_call: TRBV20-1; j_call: TRBJ2-5; d_call: TRBD2; clone_size: few; cdr3_aa: CSARDASGGFQETQYF; cdr3_nt: TGCAGTGCTAGAGATGCTAGCGGGGGTTTCCAAGAGACCCAGTACTTC
v_call: TRBV2; j_call: TRBJ2-5; d_call: .; clone_size: .; cdr3_aa: CASSEEVGAETQYF; cdr3_nt: TGTGCCAGCAGTGAAGAGGTGGGAGCAGAGACCCAGTACTTC
v_call: TRBV11-1; j_call: TRBJ1-2; d_call: .; clone_size: .; cdr3_aa: CASSLSSGSQGNYGYTF; cdr3_nt: TGTGCCAGCAGCTTAAGTTCAGGATCCCAAGGGAACTATGGCTACACCTTC
v_call: TRBV5-1; j_call: TRBJ2-1; d_call: .; clone_size: few; cdr3_aa: CASSQDLPGEQFF; cdr3_nt: TGCGCCAGCAGCCAAGACTTGCCTGGTGAGCAGTTCTTC
v_call: TRBV5-1; j_call: TRBJ2-1; d_call: .; clone_size: .; cdr3_aa: CARSPIQDSYNEQFF; cdr3_nt: TGCGCCAGAAGCCCAATCCAGGACAGCTACAATGAGCAGTTCTTC
v_call: TRBV5-1; j_call: TRBJ2-3; d_call: TRBD2; clone_size: once; cdr3_aa: CTSSVSGGFTDTQYF; cdr3_nt: TGCACCAGCAGCGTCAGCGGGGGGTTCACAGATACGCAGTATTTT
v_call: TRBV20-1; j_call: TRBJ2-1; d_call: TRBD2; clone_size: .; cdr3_aa: CSCTSGSPSEQFF; cdr3_nt: TGCAGCTGTACTAGCGGGTCCCCGAGTGAGCAGTTCTTC
v_call: TRBV10-3; j_call: TRBJ1-1; d_call: .; clone_size: .; cdr3_aa: CAISKTGLVNTEAFF; cdr3_nt: TGTGCCATCAGTAAGACAGGTCTCGTGAACACTGAAGCTTTCTTT
v_call: TRBV27; j_call: TRBJ2-5; d_call: TRBD2; clone_size: few; cdr3_aa: CASSPRGLFAETQYF; cdr3_nt: TGTGCCAGCAGCCCGAGGGGACTATTCGCGGAGACCCAGTACTTC
v_call: TRBV11-2; j_call: TRBJ1-2; d_call: .; clone_size: .; cdr3_aa: CASSSTVGGGYTF; cdr3_nt: TGTGCCAGCAGCTCTACGGTGGGTGGTGGCTACACCTTC
v_call: TRBV7-3; j_call: TRBJ2-7; d_call: .; clone_size: few; cdr3_aa: CASSPSGPHEQYF; cdr3_nt: TGTGCCAGCAGCCCCAGCGGGCCCCACGAGCAGTACTTC
v_call: TRBV18; j_call: TRBJ1-4; d_call: .; clone_size: few; cdr3_aa: CASSPGTGRNEKLFF; cdr3_nt: TGTGCCAGCTCACCCGGAACAGGGAGGAATGAAAAACTGTTTTTT
v_call: TRBV29-1; j_call: TRBJ1-2; d_call: .; clone_size: .; cdr3_aa: CSVEIGGQLYGYTF; cdr3_nt: TGCAGCGTTGAGATAGGGGGGCAGCTCTATGGCTACACCTTC
v_call: TRBV15; j_call: TRBJ1-2; d_call: TRBD1; clone_size: .; cdr3_aa: CATSRDIRTGGSGYGYTF; cdr3_nt: TGTGCCACCAGCAGAGATATACGGACAGGGGGCTCGGGCTATGGCTACACCTTC
v_call: TRBV20-1; j_call: TRBJ2-3; d_call: .; clone_size: few; cdr3_aa: CSARVNRALSTDTQYF; cdr3_nt: TGCAGTGCTAGAGTCAACAGGGCCCTTAGCACAGATACGCAGTATTTT
v_call: TRBV7-2; j_call: TRBJ1-4; d_call: .; clone_size: few; cdr3_aa: CASTLESVLARDLKNEKLFF; cdr3_nt: TGTGCCAGCACCCTAGAGTCGGTTCTTGCCCGGGACCTCAAGAATGAAAAACTGTTTTTT
v_call: TRBV10-3; j_call: TRBJ2-3; d_call: .; clone_size: .; cdr3_aa: CAISESLEGGTQYF; cdr3_nt: TGTGCCATCAGTGAGTCCCTGGAGGGCGGTACGCAGTATTTT
v_call: TRBV9; j_call: TRBJ2-5; d_call: TRBD2; clone_size: .; cdr3_aa: CASSVLAGGQETQYF; cdr3_nt: TGTGCCAGCAGTGTTCTGGCGGGGGGCCAAGAGACCCAGTACTTC
v_call: TRBV27; j_call: TRBJ2-7; d_call: TRBD2; clone_size: once; cdr3_aa: CASSPDPEASGRPYEQYF; cdr3_nt: TGTGCCAGCAGCCCCGACCCCGAAGCTAGCGGGAGACCCTACGAGCAGTACTTC
v_call: TRBV6-1; j_call: TRBJ2-3; d_call: .; clone_size: few; cdr3_aa: CASRLHSTDTQYF; cdr3_nt: TGTGCCAGCAGACTCCATAGCACAGATACGCAGTATTTT
v_call: TRBV7-8; j_call: TRBJ2-1; d_call: .; clone_size: .; cdr3_aa: CASSARTGGDEQFF; cdr3_nt: TGTGCCAGCAGCGCACGGACAGGAGGGGATGAGCAGTTCTTC
v_call: TRBV4-2; j_call: TRBJ2-3; d_call: .; clone_size: once; cdr3_aa: CASSQEYIDTQYF; cdr3_nt: TGTGCCAGCAGCCAAGAGTACATAGATACGCAGTATTTT
v_call: TRBV3-1; j_call: TRBJ2-7; d_call: .; clone_size: .; cdr3_aa: CASSPSGPMGEQYF; cdr3_nt: TGTGCCAGCAGCCCCTCCGGGCCCATGGGCGAGCAGTACTTC
v_call: TRBV11-1; j_call: TRBJ2-7; d_call: TRBD2; clone_size: .; cdr3_aa: CASSLPSGVNPYEQYF; cdr3_nt: TGTGCCAGCAGCTTACCGAGCGGGGTGAACCCGTACGAGCAGTACTTC
v_call: TRBV30; j_call: TRBJ2-4; d_call: TRBD1; clone_size: few; cdr3_aa: CAWSGQGASKNIQYF; cdr3_nt: TGTGCCTGGAGCGGACAGGGGGCGTCCAAAAACATTCAGTACTTC
v_call: TRBV30; j_call: TRBJ2-3; d_call: TRBD2; clone_size: once; cdr3_aa: CAWSPTRTSGTDTQYF; cdr3_nt: TGTGCCTGGAGTCCCACTCGGACTAGCGGAACAGATACGCAGTATTTT
v_call: TRBV24-1; j_call: TRBJ2-1; d_call: .; clone_size: .; cdr3_aa: CATSDLGKGPGQFF; cdr3_nt: TGTGCCACCAGTGATTTGGGAAAGGGCCCAGGTCAGTTCTTC
v_call: TRBV27; j_call: TRBJ2-7; d_call: .; clone_size: .; cdr3_aa: CASSARLTSYEQYF; cdr3_nt: TGTGCCAGCAGTGCCCGACTAACCTCCTACGAGCAGTACTTC
v_call: TRBV5-6; j_call: TRBJ2-6; d_call: .; clone_size: few; cdr3_aa: CASSRYGFAGANVLTF; cdr3_nt: TGTGCCAGCAGCCGTTATGGTTTTGCTGGGGCCAACGTCCTGACTTTC
v_call: TRBV2; j_call: TRBJ2-7; d_call: TRBD2; clone_size: few; cdr3_aa: CASSQSLAGTYEQYF; cdr3_nt: TGTGCCAGCAGCCAAAGTCTAGCGGGTACCTACGAGCAGTACTTC
v_call: TRBV20-1; j_call: TRBJ2-7; d_call: TRBD2; clone_size: .; cdr3_aa: CSFLPFGGGSYEQYF; cdr3_nt: TGCAGTTTCCTACCATTTGGGGGAGGGTCCTACGAGCAGTACTTC
v_call: TRBV2; j_call: TRBJ1-2; d_call: .; clone_size: .; cdr3_aa: CASNPQGPNYGYTF; cdr3_nt: TGTGCCAGCAACCCGCAGGGCCCGAACTATGGCTACACCTTC
v_call: TRBV20-1; j_call: TRBJ2-1; d_call: TRBD1; clone_size: .; cdr3_aa: CSADQTGDLDEQFF; cdr3_nt: TGCAGTGCCGACCAGACAGGGGATTTGGATGAGCAGTTCTTC
v_call: TRBV6-5; j_call: TRBJ1-5; d_call: .; clone_size: .; cdr3_aa: CASSYGQTFGNQPQHF; cdr3_nt: TGTGCCAGCAGTTACGGACAGACCTTTGGCAATCAGCCCCAGCATTTT
v_call: TRBV5-1; j_call: TRBJ2-7; d_call: .; clone_size: few; cdr3_aa: CASSGLQYNEQYF; cdr3_nt: TGCGCCAGCAGCGGCTTACAATACAATGAGCAGTACTTC
v_call: TRBV12-5; j_call: TRBJ2-3; d_call: .; clone_size: .; cdr3_aa: CASGLGTGEQYF; cdr3_nt: TGTGCTAGTGGTTTGGGTACCGGGGAGCAGTATTTT
v_call: TRBV5-1; j_call: TRBJ1-2; d_call: TRBD1; clone_size: .; cdr3_aa: CASSLEPGQGYGYTF; cdr3_nt: TGCGCCAGCAGCTTGGAACCGGGACAGGGCTATGGCTACACCTTC
v_call: TRBV4-1; j_call: TRBJ2-3; d_call: TRBD2; clone_size: .; cdr3_aa: CASQSAAGGSTDTQYF; cdr3_nt: TGCGCCAGCCAATCGGCAGCGGGGGGGAGCACAGATACGCAGTATTTT
v_call: TRBV30; j_call: TRBJ2-6; d_call: .; clone_size: .; cdr3_aa: CAWSAQGSGANVLTF; cdr3_nt: TGTGCCTGGAGTGCCCAGGGATCTGGGGCCAACGTCCTGACTTTC
v_call: TRBV27; j_call: TRBJ2-7; d_call: .; clone_size: once; cdr3_aa: CASSFSSNEQYF; cdr3_nt: TGTGCCAGCAGTTTTTCGAGCAATGAGCAGTACTTC